The 19 T cell receptor beta chains given below trace back to one sample, sequenced in a study of PD-1 blockade in mismatch repair-deficient tumors (dated by TCRdb to about 2017). The receptor library was made with the immunoSEQ multiplex PCR assay. Drawn from immuneACCESS, this table holds only the in-frame rearrangements with V and J called that TCRdb kept. Clones are partly lost; checked studies trace under half to an unresolved V gene and leave the rest unexplained. The sample includes 120,000 or so clones, with about 90% observed a single time. The ten most abundant clones make up approximately 10% of the sample. Sequencing used peripheral blood, obtained approximately 70 weeks after starting pembrolizumab. Receptors were obtained from an adult with mismatch repair-deficient cancer.

The chain recombines TRBV5-1 with TRBJ2-5; 7 bases match TRBD2. Germline CDR1 reads SGHRS; CDR2 reads YFSETQ. CDR3 size: 15 residues. The ends lost 1 base at V and 1 base at J; junction bases unmatched: 4. CDR3 amino acids: CASSLIAGRQETQYF. Here the CDR3 DNA reads TGCGCCAGCAGCTTGATAGCGGGCCGCCAAGAGACCCAGTACTTC. The full variable domain, with the rest looked up from reference TRBV5-1 and TRBJ2-5, is KAGVTQTPRYLIKTRGQQVTLSCSPISGHRSVSWYQQTPGQGLQFLFEYFSETQRNKGNFPGRFSGRQFSNSRSEMNVSTLELGDSALYLCASSLIAGRQETQYFGPGTRLLVL.

The chain recombines TRBV4-3 with TRBJ1-5; D is unresolved. CDR3 length: 22 amino acids. Trimming took off 0 bases at V and 0 bases at J, with 27 bases between the two ends. Looked up from germline, CDR1 is LGHNA and CDR2 is YSLEER. This chain's CDR3 is CASSQDLSFGSPFIDSNQPQHF. The CDR3 coding sequence is TGCGCCAGCAGCCAAGATCTAAGTTTCGGGTCCCCTTTCATAGATAGCAATCAGCCCCAGCATTTT.

The genes are TRBV28 and TRBJ1-4, with 7 nucleotides matching TRBD1. J gave up 8 bases and V 3 bases, and 6 bases lay outside the gene matches. The length of the CDR3 is 14 residues. The germline V gene has CDR1 MDHEN and CDR2 SYDVKM. The CDR3 nucleotides read TGTGCCAGCAGTTTTGAGGGGGCCCAGGAAAAACTGTTTTTT. Its protein is CASSFEGAQEKLFF.

This chain connects TRBV19 to TRBJ2-7; unclear D gene. Germline loops: CDR1 LNHDA, CDR2 SQIVND (reference sequence). The CDR3 spans 13 residues. Trimming took 6 bases from V and 3 from J, leaving 12 bases between them. CDR3 nucleotides: TGTGCCAGTAGCCTCACAGCCTTCTACGAGCAGTACTTC. Its translation: CASSLTAFYEQYF.

The chain has TRBV25-1 and TRBJ2-1, with 11 bases that match TRBD1. Per germline, CDR1 MGHDK and CDR2 SYGVNS. The CDR3 extends over 13 amino acids. With V trimmed by 2 bases and J by 10 bases, 1 base remained unmatched. The CDR3 loop reads CASSERTGGEQFF. CDR3 coding DNA: TGTGCCAGCAGTGAAAGGACAGGGGGCGAGCAGTTCTTC.

This chain links TRBV27 with TRBJ2-3, with 11 bases fitting TRBD2. The trim removed 3 bases at V and 4 bases at J, leaving 3 bases unmatched. The CDR3 contains 15 residues. Germline V gene data show CDR1 as MNHEY and CDR2 as SMNVEV (reference sequence). The CDR3 coding sequence is TGTGCCAGCAGTTTTTCACTAGCGGGAGCAGATACGCAGTATTTT. Translating gives CASSFSLAGADTQYF.

This chain joins TRBV28 and TRBJ2-4; possible D gene TRBD2, 5 bases. CDR1 and CDR2 from the germline V gene are MDHEN and SYDVKM. The CDR3 spans 15 residues. V was shortened by 2 bases and J by 1 base, with 9 bases between the two germline ends. In nucleotides, the CDR3 is TGTGCCAGCAGTTTAGGAGGATTGGCCAAAAACATTCAGTACTTC. Translation: CASSLGGLAKNIQYF.

The chain couples TRBV29-1 to TRBJ2-2; TRBD2 is a possible D gene (5 bases). CDR1 and CDR2 (germline): SQVTM, ANQGSEA. CDR3 length: 11 residues. With 6 bases removed from V and 7 bases from J, the gap between germline ends came to 9 bases. CDR3 sequence: CSVQEGGELFF. The CDR3, as DNA: TGCAGCGTCCAAGAGGGCGGGGAGCTGTTTTTT.

This chain uses TRBV6-1 with TRBJ2-7; 10 positions match TRBD1. This CDR3 contains 13 residues. Trimming at V came to 6 bases and at J to 6 bases, leaving 5 bases not matched to a gene. CDR1 is MNHNS and CDR2 is SASEGT in the germline V gene. CDR3 sequence reads: CASSGQGGGEQYF. CDR3 coding DNA: TGTGCCAGCAGCGGACAGGGGGGCGGCGAGCAGTACTTC.

The chain combines TRBV6-1 with TRBJ2-7; 8 nucleotides match TRBD1. CDR1 MNHNS and CDR2 SASEGT come from the germline V gene. The V gene end was trimmed by 4 bases and the J gene end by 4 bases; junction bases not matched to a gene: 18. The CDR3 loop spans 18 amino acids. The CDR3, as DNA: TGTGCCAGCAGTGGCCCGGGACAGGTTCCCTCTTTCGTTTACGAGCAGTACTTC. Amino acid sequence: CASSGPGQVPSFVYEQYF.

The chain uses TRBV7-9 and TRBJ1-3; D is undetermined. The CDR3 runs 15 residues. Deletions cut 7 bases from V and 3 bases from J, with 16 bases between. Looked up from germline, CDR1 is SEHNR and CDR2 is FQNEAQ (reference sequence). The DNA of the CDR3 is TGTGCCAGCATCCCGTTCGGGGATGGTGGAAACACCATATATTTT. Its translation: CASIPFGDGGNTIYF.

This chain joins TRBV6-1 and TRBJ2-4; D call uncertain. Per the germline V gene, CDR1 is MNHNS and CDR2 is SASEGT. The germline V and J ends were trimmed by 1 base and 6 bases, with 1 base remaining between them. There are 11 residues in the CDR3. The CDR3 sequence: CASSEGNIQYF. The CDR3 DNA sequence: TGTGCCAGCAGTGAAGGAAACATTCAGTACTTC.

The chain has TRBV19 and TRBJ2-7; no clear D. From germline, CDR1 is LNHDA and CDR2 SQIVND (reference sequence). There are 13 residues in the CDR3. The V and J ends lost 6 bases and 0 bases respectively, with 9 bases between them. This chain's CDR3 is CASSQGNSYEQYF. CDR3 sequence (DNA): TGTGCCAGTAGCCAAGGGAACTCCTACGAGCAGTACTTC.

The V call is TRBV27, the J call TRBJ2-7; 13 nucleotides match TRBD2. V lost 6 bases, J lost 5 bases, and 7 bases stayed unmatched. The CDR3 runs 15 residues. Germline lookup yields CDR1 MNHEY and CDR2 SMNVEV (reference sequence). This chain's CDR3 is CASRTLTSGRNEQYF. CDR3 DNA sequence: TGTGCCAGCAGAACCTTGACTAGCGGGAGGAACGAGCAGTACTTC.

The V gene is TRBV7-9, the J gene TRBJ2-1; D gene uncertain. Trimming pared 5 bases from V and 6 bases from J, leaving 14 bases between. CDR1 is SEHNR, CDR2 FQNEAQ, per germline (reference sequence). CDR3 length: 14 amino acids. The CDR3 region is CASSHKLAINEQFF. CDR3 DNA: TGTGCCAGCAGCCACAAGCTCGCAATCAATGAGCAGTTCTTC.

V usage is TRBV5-6 and J usage is TRBJ1-2; 7 bases are a match to TRBD1. The germline V gene has CDR1 SGHDT and CDR2 YYEEEE. This CDR3 has 15 residues. V trimming: 3 bases; J trimming: 8 bases; junction bases outside the gene matches: 13. CDR3 bases: TGTGCCAGCAGCTATGGGACAGCGTGGTCTTACGGCTACACCTTC. Translated, it gives CASSYGTAWSYGYTF.

This chain links TRBV7-8 with TRBJ2-7, with a weak D call TRBD1 (5 bases). This CDR3 spans 13 amino acids. Germline V gives CDR1 SGHVS, CDR2 FQNEAQ. The germline V and J ends were trimmed by 5 bases and 4 bases, with 12 bases remaining between them. This chain's CDR3 is CASSLKTDYEQYF. CDR3 nucleotides: TGTGCCAGCAGCCTGAAGACAGATTACGAGCAGTACTTC.

This clone was counted a single time. The chain carries TRBV7-8 and TRBJ2-5; possible D gene TRBD1, 6 bases. Trimming pared 3 bases from V and 2 bases from J, leaving 13 bases between. The CDR3 spans 15 residues. The V gene's germline CDR1 is SGHVS and CDR2 FQNEAQ. The CDR3 nucleotides read TGTGCCAGCAGCTTCTCACAGGGCCAACAAGAGACCCAGTACTTC. Residues: CASSFSQGQQETQYF.

The chain couples TRBV6-6 to TRBJ1-1; D might be TRBD1 (5 bases). Germline-derived CDR1 and CDR2 are MNHNY and SVGAGI (reference sequence). The V gene lost 0 bases and the J gene lost 11 bases, with 13 bases spanning the gap. The CDR3 totals 13 residues. The CDR3 nucleotides are TGTGCCAGCAGTTACTCGTTTTCGGGGCGGGCTTTCTTT. Encoded protein: CASSYSFSGRAFF.